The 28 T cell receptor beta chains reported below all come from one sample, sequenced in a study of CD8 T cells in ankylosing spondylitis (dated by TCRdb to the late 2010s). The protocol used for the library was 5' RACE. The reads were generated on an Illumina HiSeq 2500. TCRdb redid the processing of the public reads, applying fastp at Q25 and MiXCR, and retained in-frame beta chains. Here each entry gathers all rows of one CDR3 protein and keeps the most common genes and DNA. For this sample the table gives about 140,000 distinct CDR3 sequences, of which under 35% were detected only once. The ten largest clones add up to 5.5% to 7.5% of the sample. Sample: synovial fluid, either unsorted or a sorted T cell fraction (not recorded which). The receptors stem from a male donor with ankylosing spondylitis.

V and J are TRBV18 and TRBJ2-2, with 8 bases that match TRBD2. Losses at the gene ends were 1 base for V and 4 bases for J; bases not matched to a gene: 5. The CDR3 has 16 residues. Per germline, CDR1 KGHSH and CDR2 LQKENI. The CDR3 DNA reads TGTGCCAGCTCACCACGTCCGGGGACTAGCACCGGGGAGCTGTTTTTT. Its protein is CASSPRPGTSTGELFF.

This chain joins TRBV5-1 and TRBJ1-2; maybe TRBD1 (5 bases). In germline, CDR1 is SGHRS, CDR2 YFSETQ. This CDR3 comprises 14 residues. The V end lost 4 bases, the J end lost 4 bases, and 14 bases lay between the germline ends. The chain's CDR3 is CASSAADILYGYTF. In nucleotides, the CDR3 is TGCGCCAGCAGCGCCGCGGACATCCTCTATGGCTACACCTTC.

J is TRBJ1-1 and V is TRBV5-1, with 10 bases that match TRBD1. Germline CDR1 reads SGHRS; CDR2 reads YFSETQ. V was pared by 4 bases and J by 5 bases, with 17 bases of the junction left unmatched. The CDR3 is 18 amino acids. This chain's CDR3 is CASSVGTGTGVRGTEAFF. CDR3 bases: TGCGCCAGCAGCGTGGGGACCGGGACAGGGGTGAGGGGAACTGAAGCTTTCTTT.

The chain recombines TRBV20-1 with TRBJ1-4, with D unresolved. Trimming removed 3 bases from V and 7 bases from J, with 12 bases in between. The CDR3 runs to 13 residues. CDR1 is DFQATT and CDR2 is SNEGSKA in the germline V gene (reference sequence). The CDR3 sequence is CSARDPSSEKLFF. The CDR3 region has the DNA TGCAGTGCTAGGGATCCGTCGAGTGAAAAACTGTTTTTT.

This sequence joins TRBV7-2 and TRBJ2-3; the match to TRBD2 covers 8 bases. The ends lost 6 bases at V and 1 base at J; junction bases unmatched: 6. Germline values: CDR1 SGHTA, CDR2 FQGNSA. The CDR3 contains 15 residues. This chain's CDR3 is CASRAGGGRTDTQYF. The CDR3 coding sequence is TGTGCCAGCAGGGCCGGGGGGGGTCGCACAGATACGCAGTATTTT. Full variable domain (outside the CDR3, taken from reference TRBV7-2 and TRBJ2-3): GAGVSQSPSNKVTEKGKDVELRCDPISGHTALYWYRQSLGQGLEFLIYFQGNSAPDKSGLPSDRFSAERTGGSVSTLTIQRTQQEDSAVYLCASRAGGGRTDTQYFGPGTRLTVL.

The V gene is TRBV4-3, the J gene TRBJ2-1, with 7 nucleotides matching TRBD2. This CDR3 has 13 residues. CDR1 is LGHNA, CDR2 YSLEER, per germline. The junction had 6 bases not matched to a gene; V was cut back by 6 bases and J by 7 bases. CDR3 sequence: CASSPWEGNEQFF. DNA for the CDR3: TGCGCCAGCAGTCCCTGGGAGGGGAATGAGCAGTTCTTC.

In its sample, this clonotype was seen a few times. In DNA form, the CDR3 reads TGTGCCAGCAGTGTAGGCCTCAAGGGCTACGAGCAGTACTTC. Protein product: CASSVGLKGYEQYF. This rearrangement joins TRBV28 to TRBJ2-7; no firm D call. V lost 5 bases, J lost 3 bases, and 14 bases lay in between. Germline assignment: CDR1 MDHEN and CDR2 SYDVKM. This CDR3 is 14 amino acids long.

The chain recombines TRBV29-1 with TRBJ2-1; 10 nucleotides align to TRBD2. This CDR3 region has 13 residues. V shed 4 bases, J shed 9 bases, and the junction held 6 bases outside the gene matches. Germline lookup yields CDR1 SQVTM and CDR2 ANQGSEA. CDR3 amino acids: CSVVLAGEVEQFF. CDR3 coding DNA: TGCAGCGTTGTGCTAGCGGGGGAGGTTGAGCAGTTCTTC.

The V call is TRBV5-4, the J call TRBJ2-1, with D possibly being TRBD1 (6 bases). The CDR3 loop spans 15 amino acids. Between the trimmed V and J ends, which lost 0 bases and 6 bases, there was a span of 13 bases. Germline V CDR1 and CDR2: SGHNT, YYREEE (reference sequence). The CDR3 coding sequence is TGTGCCAGCAGCTTGGGAACCATCAGGGGCAATGAGCAGTTCTTC. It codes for CASSLGTIRGNEQFF.

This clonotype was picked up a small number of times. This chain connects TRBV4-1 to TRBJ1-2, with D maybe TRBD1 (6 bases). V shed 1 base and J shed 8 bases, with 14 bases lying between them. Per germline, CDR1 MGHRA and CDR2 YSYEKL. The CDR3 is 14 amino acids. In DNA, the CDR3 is TGCGCCAGCAGCCAAGCCGGACAGACGGGAGGCTACACCTTC. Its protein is CASSQAGQTGGYTF.

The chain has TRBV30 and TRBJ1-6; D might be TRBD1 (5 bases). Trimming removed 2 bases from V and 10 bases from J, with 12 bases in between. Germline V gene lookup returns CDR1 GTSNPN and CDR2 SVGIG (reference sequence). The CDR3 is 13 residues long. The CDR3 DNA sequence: TGTGCCTGGAGTCAGGGAAGCGGATCACCCCTCCACTTT. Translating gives CAWSQGSGSPLHF.

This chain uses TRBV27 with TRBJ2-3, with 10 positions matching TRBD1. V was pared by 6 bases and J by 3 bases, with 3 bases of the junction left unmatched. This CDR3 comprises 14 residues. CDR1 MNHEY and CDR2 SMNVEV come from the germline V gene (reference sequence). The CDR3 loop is CASRRDRGTDTQYF. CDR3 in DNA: TGTGCCAGCAGAAGGGACAGGGGAACAGATACGCAGTATTTT.

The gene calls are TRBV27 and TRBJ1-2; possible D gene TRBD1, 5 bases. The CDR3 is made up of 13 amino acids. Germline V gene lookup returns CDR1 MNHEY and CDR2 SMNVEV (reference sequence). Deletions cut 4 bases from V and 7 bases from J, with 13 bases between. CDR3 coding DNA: TGTGCCAGCAGTTCAGGGTGGTTGGGTGGCTACACCTTC. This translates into CASSSGWLGGYTF.

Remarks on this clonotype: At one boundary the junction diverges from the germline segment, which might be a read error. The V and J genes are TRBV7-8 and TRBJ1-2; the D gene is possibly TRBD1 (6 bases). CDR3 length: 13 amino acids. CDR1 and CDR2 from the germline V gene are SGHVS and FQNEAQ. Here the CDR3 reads CASSEWGGRRSDF. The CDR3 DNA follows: TGTGCCAGCAGCGAGTGGGGGGGGCGCAGGTCTGACTTC. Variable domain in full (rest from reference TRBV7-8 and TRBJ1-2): GAGVSQSPRYKVAKRGQDVALRCDPISGHVSLFWYQQALGQGPEFLTYFQNEAQLDKSGLPSDRFFAERPEGSVSTLKIQRTQQEDSAVYLCASSEWGGRRSDFGSGTRLTVV.

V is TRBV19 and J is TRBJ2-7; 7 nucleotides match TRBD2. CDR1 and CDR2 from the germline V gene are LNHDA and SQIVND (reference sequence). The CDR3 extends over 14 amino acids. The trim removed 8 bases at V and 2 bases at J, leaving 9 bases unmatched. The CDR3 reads CASGSGTNPYEQYF. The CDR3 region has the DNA TGTGCCAGTGGGTCCGGGACTAATCCCTACGAGCAGTACTTC.

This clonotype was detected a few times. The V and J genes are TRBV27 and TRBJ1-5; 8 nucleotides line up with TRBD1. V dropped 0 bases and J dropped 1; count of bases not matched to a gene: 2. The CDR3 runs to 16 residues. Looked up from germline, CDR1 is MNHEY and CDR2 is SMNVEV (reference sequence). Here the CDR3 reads CASSLSWTGSNQPQHF. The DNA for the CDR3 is TGTGCCAGCAGTTTATCGTGGACAGGGAGCAATCAGCCCCAGCATTTT.

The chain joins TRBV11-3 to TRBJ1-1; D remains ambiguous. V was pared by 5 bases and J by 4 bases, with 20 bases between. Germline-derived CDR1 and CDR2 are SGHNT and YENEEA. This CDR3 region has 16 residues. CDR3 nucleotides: TGTGCCAGCAGCAACCCCACGCCGGGTAGAGGCACTGAAGCTTTCTTT. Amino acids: CASSNPTPGRGTEAFF.

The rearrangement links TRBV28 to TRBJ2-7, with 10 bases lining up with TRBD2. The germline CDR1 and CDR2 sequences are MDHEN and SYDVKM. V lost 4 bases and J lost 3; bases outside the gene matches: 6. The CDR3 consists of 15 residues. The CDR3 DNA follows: TGTGCCAGCAGTTCTAGCGGGAGAGACGACTACGAGCAGTACTTC. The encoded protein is CASSSSGRDDYEQYF.

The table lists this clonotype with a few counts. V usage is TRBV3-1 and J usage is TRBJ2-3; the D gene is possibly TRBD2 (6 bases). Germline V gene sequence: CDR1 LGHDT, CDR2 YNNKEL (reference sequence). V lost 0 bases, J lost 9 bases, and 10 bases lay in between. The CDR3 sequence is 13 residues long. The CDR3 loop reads CASSQEGGRTQYF. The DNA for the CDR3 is TGTGCCAGCAGCCAAGAGGGTGGGAGGACGCAGTATTTT.

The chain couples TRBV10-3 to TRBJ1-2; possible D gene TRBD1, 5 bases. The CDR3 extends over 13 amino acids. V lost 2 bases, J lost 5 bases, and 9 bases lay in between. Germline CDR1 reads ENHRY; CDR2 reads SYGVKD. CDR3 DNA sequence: TGTGCCATCAGTGAGCCGACAGAATATGGCTACACCTTC. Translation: CAISEPTEYGYTF.

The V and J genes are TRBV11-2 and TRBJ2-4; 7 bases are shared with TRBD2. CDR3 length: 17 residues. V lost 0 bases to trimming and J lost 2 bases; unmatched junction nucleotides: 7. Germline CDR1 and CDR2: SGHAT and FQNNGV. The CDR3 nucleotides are TGTGCCAGCAGCTTAGATATTGACGGGAGGACCAAAAACATTCAGTACTTC. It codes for CASSLDIDGRTKNIQYF.

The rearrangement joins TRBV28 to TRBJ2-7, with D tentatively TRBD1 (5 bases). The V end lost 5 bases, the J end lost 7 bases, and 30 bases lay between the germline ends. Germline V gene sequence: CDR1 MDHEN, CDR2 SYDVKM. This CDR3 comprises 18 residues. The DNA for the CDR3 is TGTGCCAGCAGTCACCAAAACCCAGGGCAAGGAAAAAGGGGAGAGCAGTACTTC. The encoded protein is CASSHQNPGQGKRGEQYF.

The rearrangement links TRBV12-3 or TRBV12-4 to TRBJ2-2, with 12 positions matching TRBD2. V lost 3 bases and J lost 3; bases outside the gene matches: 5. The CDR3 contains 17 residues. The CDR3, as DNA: TGTGCCAGCAGTTTTTGGCTAGCGGGAGGGTACACCGGGGAGCTGTTTTTT. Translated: CASSFWLAGGYTGELFF.

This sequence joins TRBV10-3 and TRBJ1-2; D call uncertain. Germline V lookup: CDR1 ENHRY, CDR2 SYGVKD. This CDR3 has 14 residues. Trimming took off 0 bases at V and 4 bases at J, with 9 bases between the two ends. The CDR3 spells CAISESAAGYGYTF. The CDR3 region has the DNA TGTGCCATCAGTGAGTCAGCCGCCGGCTATGGCTACACCTTC.

The CDR3 reads CASPQLAGEGEQFF. The CDR3 DNA reads as TGTGCCAGCCCCCAACTAGCGGGGGAGGGTGAGCAGTTCTTC. The chain combines TRBV7-2 with TRBJ2-1; 11 bases map to TRBD2. CDR1 is SGHTA, CDR2 FQGNSA, per germline. V shed 8 bases and J 9 bases; nucleotides not matched to a gene: 9. The CDR3 totals 14 residues.

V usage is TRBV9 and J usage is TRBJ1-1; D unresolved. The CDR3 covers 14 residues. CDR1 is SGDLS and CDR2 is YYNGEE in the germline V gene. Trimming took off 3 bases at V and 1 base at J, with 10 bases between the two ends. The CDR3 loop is CASSAGYANTEAFF. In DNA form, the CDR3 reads TGTGCCAGCAGCGCGGGGTACGCGAACACTGAAGCTTTCTTT.

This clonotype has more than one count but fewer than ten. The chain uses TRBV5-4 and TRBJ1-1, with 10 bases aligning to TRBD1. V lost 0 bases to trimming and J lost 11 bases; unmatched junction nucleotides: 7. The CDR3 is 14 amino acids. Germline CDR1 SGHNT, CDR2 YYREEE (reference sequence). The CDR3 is CASSLVATGGPAFF. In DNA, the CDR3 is TGTGCCAGCAGCTTGGTTGCGACAGGGGGCCCTGCTTTCTTT.

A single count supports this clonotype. CDR3 bases: TGTGCCAGCAGTGAGTTACTAGCGGACTACGAGCAGTACTTC. It is translated as CASSELLADYEQYF. The chain carries TRBV2 and TRBJ2-7; 8 bases map to TRBD2. Unmatched junction bases numbered 4, after V lost 3 bases and J lost 3 bases. The CDR3 covers 14 residues. Germline-derived CDR1 and CDR2 are SNHLY and FYNNEI.